This T cell receptor beta chain was identified in a study of CD4 T cells in relation to SARS-CoV-2 and coronaviruses. CDR3 length: 14 amino acids. CDR1 is SEHNR and CDR2 is FQNEAQ in the germline V gene (reference sequence). The V and J ends lost 4 bases and 0 bases, in that order; junction bases with no gene match: 1. This table comes from immunoSEQ multiplex PCR, and its TCRdb copy is limited to in-frame clones, with some not included. The sample includes around 56,000 clones, approximately 90% of them seen just once. The sample holds a few counts of this clone. Unexposed donor CD4+ T cells date from about 2011-2018, before the COVID-19 pandemic.

This chain joins TRBV7-9 and TRBJ2-7; TRBD1 matches 9 bases. The specimen sequenced was memory CD4+ T cells from PBMCs. The receptor was derived from a human donor in good health. The CDR3 region is CASSSTGGSYEQYF. In DNA form, the CDR3 reads TGTGCCAGCAGCTCGACAGGGGGCTCCTACGAGCAGTACTTC.